This T cell receptor beta chain derives from a study of T cell clones after liver transplantation. Study information: At least one year of complete immunosuppression withdrawal without enzymes over twice normal defined tolerance.

Trimming took 2 bases from V and 4 from J, leaving 11 bases between them. Germline V gives CDR1 MNHEY, CDR2 SVGAGI. The CDR3 extends over 14 amino acids. A word on this clone: Its antigen is undetermined.

General study points: These preliminary findings come from unstandardized post-transplant sampling times.

Produced via immunoSEQ multiplex PCR; TCRdb's table is partial and in-frame only. The sample records roughly 100,000 clones, 82% being singletons. Thawed unstimulated PBMCs were FACS-sorted by CD3, CD4 and CD8 into two populations. This material consisted of CD4+ T cells from blood, taken before liver transplant. This TCR was sampled from a human donor who received a liver transplant. V gene TRBV6-5 combines with J gene TRBJ1-1; a possible D gene is TRBD1 (5 bases). CDR3 DNA sequence: TGTGCCAGCAGTTACGGGGCAGGAGGCACTGAAGCTTTCTTT. Protein product: CASSYGAGGTEAFF.